This entry lists 18 T cell receptor beta chains sequenced from one sample in a study of Tregs in tolerant kidney transplant recipients. The protocol was immunoSEQ multiplex PCR, while the TCRdb copy is restricted to in-frame clones and leaves out a portion. The repertoire holds 98,000 or so clones, 90% seen once, with more than 0.3% in the top ten. The sequencing here drew on CD4+ T cells from blood, taken before the transplant. These receptors all come from a human donor who received a combined kidney and bone marrow transplant.

This chain joins TRBV5-1 and TRBJ2-3; weak D call: TRBD2 (7 bases). Per germline, CDR1 SGHRS and CDR2 YFSETQ. This CDR3 spans 15 amino acids. V lost 6 bases to trimming and J lost 4 bases, with 18 bases between them. Here the CDR3 DNA reads TGCGCCAGCATGCGGGCTCTAGGGGGGGCAGATACGCAGTATTTT. Amino acids: CASMRALGGADTQYF.

The chain uses TRBV6-1 and TRBJ2-4, with a weak D call TRBD2 (7 bases). The germline V gene has CDR1 MNHNS and CDR2 SASEGT. V lost 4 bases to trimming and J lost 8 bases, with 18 bases between them. The CDR3 sequence is 15 residues long. This CDR3 is CASSGHREGLDIQYF. Here the CDR3 DNA reads TGTGCCAGCAGTGGTCACAGGGAGGGGTTGGACATTCAGTACTTC.

V is TRBV1 and J is TRBJ1-1. TRBV1 is classified as a pseudogene. This CDR3 comprises 15 residues. CDR3 amino acids: CTRTPRDFKKTEAFF. CDR3 nucleotide sequence: TGCACCAGAACCCCTCGGGATTTTAAGAAGACTGAAGCTTTCTTT.

This clone was counted once. V usage is TRBV19 and J usage is TRBJ2-2; 13 positions agree with TRBD2. Germline V CDR1 and CDR2: LNHDA, SQIVND (reference sequence). With V trimmed by 8 bases and J by 5 bases, 5 bases remained unmatched. The CDR3 is 15 residues long. The CDR3 DNA follows: TGTGCCAGTGGGAGGACTAGCGGGAGAACCGGGGAGCTGTTTTTT. Translated, it gives CASGRTSGRTGELFF.

Here the CDR3 DNA reads TGTGCCAGCAGTGACTTGGGGACATCGGAAAAACTGTTTTTT. This sequence encodes CASSDLGTSEKLFF. The gene calls are TRBV25-1 and TRBJ1-4; perhaps TRBD1 as D (6 bases). V lost 3 bases and J 8 bases, leaving 13 bases between the germline ends. The CDR3 sequence is 14 residues long. The germline gives CDR1 MGHDK, CDR2 SYGVNS.

The chain carries TRBV6-6 and TRBJ1-4; maybe TRBD1 (6 bases). The germline gives CDR1 MNHNY, CDR2 SVGAGI (reference sequence). The CDR3 has 16 amino acids. The germline V and J ends were trimmed by 7 bases and 3 bases, with 18 bases remaining between them. CDR3 nucleotides: TGTGCCAGCACAAACCGGCGGGGGGCCTCTAATGAAAAACTGTTTTTT. Amino acid sequence: CASTNRRGASNEKLFF.

This rearrangement joins TRBV28 to TRBJ1-2; TRBD1 agrees at 9 bases. The CDR3 covers 14 residues. V gave up 1 base and J gave up 6 bases; unmatched junction bases: 3. Germline CDR1 and CDR2: MDHEN and SYDVKM. The CDR3 is CASSLSDRGNGYTF. The CDR3 nucleotides are TGTGCCAGCAGTTTATCGGACAGGGGAAATGGCTACACCTTC.

The V and J genes are TRBV19 and TRBJ2-1, with 11 bases matching TRBD2. The CDR3 sequence is 17 residues long. V lost 0 bases, J lost 5 bases, and 6 bases stayed unmatched. The V gene's germline CDR1 is LNHDA and CDR2 SQIVND (reference sequence). The CDR3 is CASSIDRTSGGHNEQFF. DNA of the CDR3: TGTGCCAGTAGTATAGATCGAACTAGCGGGGGCCACAATGAGCAGTTCTTC.

The gene calls are TRBV28 and TRBJ2-7; 10 positions match TRBD2. The CDR3 spans 20 residues. The J segment lost 0 bases and the V segment lost 3 bases, leaving 17 bases of the junction unmatched. CDR1 and CDR2 (germline): MDHEN, SYDVKM. The CDR3 DNA follows: TGTGCCAGCAGTTTCGGGTTATTAGCCGGGACTAGCGCGCTCTCCTACGAGCAGTACTTC. Translated: CASSFGLLAGTSALSYEQYF.

The chain joins TRBV19 to TRBJ2-2, with 12 bases matching TRBD2. V gave up 7 bases and J gave up 4 bases; unmatched junction bases: 13. This CDR3 is 18 amino acids long. CDR1 is LNHDA, CDR2 SQIVND, per germline (reference sequence). CDR3 nucleotides: TGTGCCAGTAAAGGGTATCTAGCGGGGGGGCGTAGCACCGGGGAGCTGTTTTTT. Protein: CASKGYLAGGRSTGELFF.

The rearrangement links TRBV5-1 to TRBJ1-1; D possibly corresponds to TRBD1 (6 bases). The ends were cut back, 0 bases at V and 6 bases at J, with 15 bases in the middle. The CDR3 is 15 residues long. Germline CDR1 is SGHRS and CDR2 is YFSETQ. The CDR3 bases are TGCGCCAGCAGCTTGGACTGGGGGCAGGGCGCTGAAGCTTTCTTT. It yields the protein CASSLDWGQGAEAFF.

This chain connects TRBV7-6 to TRBJ2-7, with 9 bases aligning to TRBD1. The CDR3 loop spans 16 amino acids. The ends lost 3 bases at V and 3 bases at J; junction bases unmatched: 9. Germline-derived CDR1 and CDR2 are SGHVS and FNYEAQ. The CDR3 sequence: CASSLKRTGEDYEQYF. CDR3 sequence (DNA): TGTGCCAGCAGCTTGAAGCGGACAGGGGAGGACTACGAGCAGTACTTC.

The chain links TRBV19 to TRBJ1-2; 8 nucleotides align to TRBD1. V was pared by 1 base and J by 3 bases, with 7 bases of the junction left unmatched. The germline V gene has CDR1 LNHDA and CDR2 SQIVND (reference sequence). This CDR3 contains 16 residues. The CDR3 DNA reads as TGTGCCAGTAGTATAGGTCGGTCGACAGGGGACTATGGCTACACCTTC. The encoded protein is CASSIGRSTGDYGYTF.

The chain recombines TRBV4-3 with TRBJ1-3; tentative D call: TRBD1 (5 bases). Germline values: CDR1 LGHNA, CDR2 YSLEER. The CDR3 loop spans 17 amino acids. V lost 4 bases to trimming and J lost 0 bases, with 16 bases between them. CDR3 amino acids: CASSRDASDSSGNTIYF. The DNA for the CDR3 is TGCGCCAGCAGCCGCGATGCGTCAGACAGCTCTGGAAACACCATATATTTT.

The genes are TRBV19 and TRBJ1-1; D gene uncertain. CDR1 is LNHDA and CDR2 is SQIVND in the germline V gene (reference sequence). This CDR3 is 14 amino acids long. Trimming pared 5 bases from V and 0 bases from J, leaving 10 bases between. The CDR3 sequence: CASSPRRMNTEAFF. The CDR3 bases are TGTGCCAGTAGTCCTAGACGGATGAACACTGAAGCTTTCTTT.

The rearrangement joins TRBV29-1 to TRBJ2-1, with 9 bases matching TRBD2. Germline assignment: CDR1 SQVTM and CDR2 ANQGSEA. V dropped 6 bases and J dropped 0; count of bases not matched to a gene: 6. This CDR3 region has 15 residues. CDR3 residues: CSVGRGGSSYNEQFF. The CDR3 DNA reads as TGCAGCGTGGGGCGGGGGGGAAGCTCCTACAATGAGCAGTTCTTC.

V and J are TRBV30 and TRBJ2-5, with D hard to call. Looked up from germline, CDR1 is GTSNPN and CDR2 is SVGIG (reference sequence). The CDR3 covers 14 residues. Trimming pared 0 bases from V and 5 bases from J, leaving 13 bases between. This CDR3 is CAWSVTRVIETQYF. The CDR3, as DNA: TGTGCCTGGAGTGTTACGCGAGTGATTGAGACCCAGTACTTC.

On this clone: Other nucleotide sequences from this sample produce the same CDR3. The genes are TRBV5-1 and TRBJ2-2, with TRBD1 matching over 8 bases. CDR1 and CDR2 from the germline V gene are SGHRS and YFSETQ. The ends lost 3 bases at V and 2 bases at J; junction bases unmatched: 3. The length of the CDR3 is 15 residues. In DNA form, the CDR3 reads TGCGCCAGCAGCTCCGGGACAGGAAACACCGGGGAGCTGTTTTTT. As protein: CASSSGTGNTGELFF.